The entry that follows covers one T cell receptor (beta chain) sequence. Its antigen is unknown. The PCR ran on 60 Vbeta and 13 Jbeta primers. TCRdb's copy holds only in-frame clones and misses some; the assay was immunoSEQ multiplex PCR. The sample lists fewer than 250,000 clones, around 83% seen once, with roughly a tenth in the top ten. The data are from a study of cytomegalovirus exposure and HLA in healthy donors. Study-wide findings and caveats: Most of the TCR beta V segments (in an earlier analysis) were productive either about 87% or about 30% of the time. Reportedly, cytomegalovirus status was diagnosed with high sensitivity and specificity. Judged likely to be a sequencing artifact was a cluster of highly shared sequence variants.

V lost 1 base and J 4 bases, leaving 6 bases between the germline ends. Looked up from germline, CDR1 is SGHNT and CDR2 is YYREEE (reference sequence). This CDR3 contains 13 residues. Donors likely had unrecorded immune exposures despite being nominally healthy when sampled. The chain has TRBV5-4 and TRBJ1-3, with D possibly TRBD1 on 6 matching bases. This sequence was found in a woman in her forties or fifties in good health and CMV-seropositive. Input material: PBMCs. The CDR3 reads CASSLTGGNTIYF. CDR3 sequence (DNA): TGTGCCAGCAGCTTGACAGGGGGAAACACCATATATTTT.